This T cell receptor beta chain was observed in a study of CD8 T cells in ankylosing spondylitis. Study-level results: A motif in TCR beta, a set of under ten highly homologous variants, appeared characteristic of ankylosing spondylitis blood.

TCRdb processed the 5' RACE reads anew with MiXCR; each CDR3 protein has one entry. The sample records 500,000 to 650,000 distinct CDR3 sequences, roughly 5.3% being singletons. Trimming stripped 6 bases from V and 10 bases from J, with 28 bases between. The CDR3 length is 17 residues. Germline V lookup: CDR1 MNHNS, CDR2 SASEGT. A word on this clonotype: Its target is unknown.

The chain carries TRBV6-1 and TRBJ2-1; the D gene is possibly TRBD1 (6 bases). Sequenced: blood, either unsorted or a sorted T cell fraction (not recorded which). This clonotype originated in a male donor with ankylosing spondylitis. CDR3 sequence: CASSRRLVGLSQGEQFF. The CDR3 DNA sequence: TGTGCCAGCAGCCGCAGGCTTGTGGGGCTTTCCCAGGGGGAGCAGTTCTTC.